These 5 T cell receptor beta chains were all obtained from the same sample, sequenced in a study of blood T cells in healthy people across ages. A sample-barcoded 5' primer and a J-beta primer mix were used in a second PCR of roughly 7 to 11 cycles. One entry per CDR3 protein results from TCRdb running MiXCR on the 5' RACE reads. The sample consists of 850,000 to 1,300,000 distinct CDR3 sequences, around 43% of them appearing once. The sequencing sample was made of blood. These receptor sequences come from a woman aged 60-75 years in good health.

The V and J genes are TRBV29-1 and TRBJ1-1, with D uncertain. Germline CDR1 and CDR2: SQVTM and ANQGSEA. The CDR3 consists of 12 residues. The CDR3 reads CTVRIMNTEAFF. CDR3 bases: TGCACCGTCAGGATTATGAACACTGAAGCTTTCTTT.

The gene calls are TRBV15 and TRBJ2-7; the match to TRBD1 covers 9 bases. The V segment lost 6 bases and the J segment 1 base; nucleotides outside the gene matches: 7. In germline, CDR1 is LNHNV, CDR2 YYDKDF (reference sequence). The CDR3 is made up of 15 amino acids. Here the CDR3 DNA reads TGTGCCACCAGTAGGACAGGGGTATTGTCCTACGAGCAGTACTTC. Translated, it gives CATSRTGVLSYEQYF.

The J gene is TRBJ2-3, the V gene TRBV5-1; 9 bases align to TRBD2. The CDR3 is 15 residues long. V was pared by 4 bases and J by 5 bases, with 8 bases of the junction left unmatched. Germline assignment: CDR1 SGHRS and CDR2 YFSETQ. The CDR3: CASSHSGSGGDTQYF. DNA of the CDR3: TGCGCCAGCAGCCATAGCGGGAGTGGGGGAGATACGCAGTATTTT. Supplemented by reference TRBV5-1 and TRBJ2-3, the full variable domain reads KAGVTQTPRYLIKTRGQQVTLSCSPISGHRSVSWYQQTPGQGLQFLFEYFSETQRNKGNFPGRFSGRQFSNSRSEMNVSTLELGDSALYLCASSHSGSGGDTQYFGPGTRLTVL.

The chain is built from TRBV27 and TRBJ2-7; D assignment may be TRBD1 or TRBD2 (5 bases each). The V and J ends lost 5 bases and 0 bases respectively, with 17 bases between them. The CDR3 totals 16 residues. Germline CDR1 MNHEY, CDR2 SMNVEV (reference sequence). CDR3 sequence (DNA): TGTGCCAGCAGTCCTTCTGATAGGGGACCCTCCTACGAGCAGTACTTC. Protein product: CASSPSDRGPSYEQYF.

This chain connects TRBV20-1 to TRBJ2-7, with D possibly TRBD2 on 6 matching bases. The V gene's germline CDR1 is DFQATT and CDR2 SNEGSKA (reference sequence). The V end lost 6 bases, the J end lost 3 bases, and 15 bases lay between the germline ends. The CDR3 extends over 13 amino acids. CDR3 protein: CSAVAGTGYEQYF. The DNA of the CDR3 is TGCAGTGCCGTCGCCGGGACTGGCTACGAGCAGTACTTC.